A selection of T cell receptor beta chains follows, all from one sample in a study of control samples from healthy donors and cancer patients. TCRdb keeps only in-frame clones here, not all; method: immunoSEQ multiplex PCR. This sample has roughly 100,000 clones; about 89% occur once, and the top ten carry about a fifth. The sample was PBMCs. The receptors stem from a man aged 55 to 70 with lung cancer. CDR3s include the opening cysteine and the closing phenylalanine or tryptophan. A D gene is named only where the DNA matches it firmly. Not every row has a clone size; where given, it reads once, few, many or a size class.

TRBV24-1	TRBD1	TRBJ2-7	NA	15	TGTGCCACCAGTCGGACTCAGGGGGTCAGGAACGAGCAGTACTTC	CATSRTQGVRNEQYF
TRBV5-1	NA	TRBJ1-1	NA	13	TGCGCCAGCAGCTTTAAAATGAACACTGAAGCTTTCTTT	CASSFKMNTEAFF
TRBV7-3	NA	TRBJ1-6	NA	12	TGTGCCAGCAGCTTAAATAATTCACCCCTCCACTTT	CASSLNNSPLHF
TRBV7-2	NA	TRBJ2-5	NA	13	TGTGCCAGCATGACAGGAGCGCAAGAGACCCAGTACTTC	CASMTGAQETQYF
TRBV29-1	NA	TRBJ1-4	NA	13	TGCAGCGTTGAGACTGGGGTGTATGAAAAACTGTTTTTT	CSVETGVYEKLFF
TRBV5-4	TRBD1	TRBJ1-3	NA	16	TGTGCCAGCAGCCTCGGGACAGGGGGTAGAGGAAACACCATATATTTT	CASSLGTGGRGNTIYF
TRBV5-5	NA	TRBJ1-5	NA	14	TGTGCCAGCAGCTACAACAGGGACGATCAGCCCCAGCATTTT	CASSYNRDDQPQHF
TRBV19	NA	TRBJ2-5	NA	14	TGTGCCAGTAGTAAGAAATGGGACATGGAGACCCAGTACTTC	CASSKKWDMETQYF
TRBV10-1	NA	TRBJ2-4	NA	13	TGCGCCAGCAGCCGGGACGGAAAAAACATTCAGTACTTC	CASSRDGKNIQYF
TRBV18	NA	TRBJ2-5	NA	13	TGTGCCAGCTCGCCACTGCCCCAAGAGACCCAGTACTTC	CASSPLPQETQYF
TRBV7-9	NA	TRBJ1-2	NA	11	TGTGCCAGCACAGATTCCTATGGCTACACCTTC	CASTDSYGYTF
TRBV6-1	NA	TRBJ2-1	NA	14	TGTGCCAGCAGTGAAGGGAATAGGGGGAATGAGCAGTTCTTC	CASSEGNRGNEQFF
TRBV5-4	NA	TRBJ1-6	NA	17	TGTGCCAGCAGCTTGGCGTCCGTTGGGGGGATGAATTCACCCCTCCACTTT	CASSLASVGGMNSPLHF
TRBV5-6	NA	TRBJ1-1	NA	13	TGTGCCAGCAGCCCCACCAGGCAAACTGAAGCTTTCTTT	CASSPTRQTEAFF
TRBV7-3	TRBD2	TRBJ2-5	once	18	TGTGCCAGCAGCTTAAACCCACCGGGTAGCGGGGGGGCGGAGACCCAGTACTTC	CASSLNPPGSGGAETQYF
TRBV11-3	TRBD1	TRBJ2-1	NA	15	TGTGCCAGCAGCACTACAGGGGTCGGGGTCAATGAGCAGTTCTTC	CASSTTGVGVNEQFF
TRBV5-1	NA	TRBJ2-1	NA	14	TGCGCCAGCAGCCCTATACTAGCCTACAATGAGCAGTTCTTC	CASSPILAYNEQFF
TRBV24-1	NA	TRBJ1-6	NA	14	TGTGCCACCAGTGGATCGGGTCTTCTTTCACCCCTCCACTTT	CATSGSGLLSPLHF
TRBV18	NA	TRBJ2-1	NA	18	TGTGCCAGCTCACCCCCTAGGGGGCGGACAGGCTGGAGGGATGAGCAGTTCTTC	CASSPPRGRTGWRDEQFF
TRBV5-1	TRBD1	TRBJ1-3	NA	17	TGCGCCATCGACGGGACAGGGTGGGATTCCTCTGGAAACACCATATATTTT	CAIDGTGWDSSGNTIYF
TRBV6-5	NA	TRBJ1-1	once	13	TGTGCCAGCAGTCGACAGGTGAACACTGAAGCTTTCTTT	CASSRQVNTEAFF
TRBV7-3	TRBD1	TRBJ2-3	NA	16	TGTGCCAGCAGCTTGATTGGACAGGGAGTTGCAGATACGCAGTATTTT	CASSLIGQGVADTQYF
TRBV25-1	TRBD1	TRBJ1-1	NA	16	TGTGCCAGCAGTCAACAGGGGCCCAGCGATCCCCCTGAAGCTTTCTTT	CASSQQGPSDPPEAFF
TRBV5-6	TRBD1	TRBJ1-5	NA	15	TGTGCCAGCAGCCTCAGGGACAGGGGGGATCAGCCCCAGCATTTT	CASSLRDRGDQPQHF